The 29 T cell receptor beta chains given below trace back to one sample, sequenced in a study of blood T cell repertoires in COVID-19. Measured with immunoSEQ multiplex PCR; TCRdb has only the in-frame clones, and not every one. The sample shows around 300,000 clones, around 88% of them seen only once. The sequencing input was peripheral blood. These receptors came from a woman in her sixties or seventies with COVID-19, enrolled during active disease.

This chain joins TRBV7-2 and TRBJ2-4; 12 nucleotides match TRBD1. The CDR3 sequence is 14 residues long. Germline trimming cut 0 bases from V and 12 bases from J; bases unmatched to any gene: 3. Germline loops: CDR1 SGHTA, CDR2 FQGNSA. The CDR3 region is CASSLAGQGANQYF. The CDR3 DNA is TGTGCCAGCAGCTTAGCGGGACAGGGGGCAAATCAGTACTTC.

The V gene is TRBV5-4, the J gene TRBJ1-2; D gene ambiguous. The length of the CDR3 is 14 residues. V was pared by 0 bases and J by 7 bases, with 13 bases between. Germline CDR1 is SGHNT and CDR2 is YYREEE (reference sequence). CDR3 protein: CASSLVGREAGYTF. CDR3 in DNA: TGTGCCAGCAGCTTGGTTGGCCGGGAAGCTGGCTACACCTTC.

The chain carries TRBV3-1 (or the pseudogene TRBV3-2) and TRBJ2-7; 8 bases map to TRBD2. This CDR3 is built from 17 residues. J gave up 7 bases and V 0 bases, and 14 bases lay outside the gene matches. In germline, CDR1 is LGHDT, CDR2 YNNKEL (reference sequence). This chain's CDR3 is CASSQDRGGHRGREQYF. The CDR3 coding sequence is TGTGCCAGCAGCCAAGACCGGGGGGGCCATCGGGGTAGGGAGCAGTACTTC.

V and J are TRBV5-4 and TRBJ1-2; no definite D call. The CDR3 sequence is 13 residues long. Germline CDR1 reads SGHNT; CDR2 reads YYREEE (reference sequence). Trimming shortened V by 0 bases and J by 5 bases, and 8 bases separated the two germline ends. The CDR3 DNA is TGTGCCAGCAGCTTGGAAGCCCTTTATGGCTACACCTTC. Protein: CASSLEALYGYTF.

The rearrangement links TRBV30 to TRBJ2-2; tentatively, D is TRBD2 (6 bases). Trimming stripped 3 bases from V and 4 bases from J, with 12 bases between. CDR1 is GTSNPN, CDR2 SVGIG, per germline (reference sequence). CDR3 length: 14 amino acids. For the CDR3, the DNA is TGTGCCTGGAGCCAGGGACTCCCCACCGGGGAGCTGTTTTTT. Amino acids: CAWSQGLPTGELFF.

The V call is TRBV30, the J call TRBJ1-2; D ambiguous. The length of the CDR3 is 13 residues. Looked up from germline, CDR1 is GTSNPN and CDR2 is SVGIG (reference sequence). The CDR3 spells CGGSPAGSYGYTF. The CDR3, as DNA: TGTGGCGGGTCGCCAGCCGGAAGCTATGGCTACACCTTC. The variable domain in full, with the rest retrieved from reference TRBV30 and TRBJ1-2, is SQTIHQWPATLVQPVGSPLSLECTVEGTSNPNLYWYRQAAGRGLQLLFYSVGIGQISSEVPQNLSASRPQDRQFILSSKKLLLSDSGFYLCGGSPAGSYGYTFGSGTRLTVV.

The chain has TRBV21-1 and TRBJ1-2; the table's D call of TRBD1 was not tested on the DNA. TRBV21-1 is a known pseudogene. CDR3 length: 16 amino acids. In DNA form, the CDR3 reads TGTGCCAGCAGCAAGTCTACAGGGGTGAAAGGGTATGGCTACACCTTC. Protein product: CASSKSTGVKGYGYTF.

V gene TRBV5-1 combines with J gene TRBJ2-7; the D gene is possibly TRBD1 (5 bases). This CDR3 has 12 amino acids. V gave up 5 bases and J gave up 6 bases, with 12 bases separating them. Looked up from germline, CDR1 is SGHRS and CDR2 is YFSETQ. CDR3 sequence reads: CASRSDTFEQYF. Written as DNA, the CDR3 is TGCGCCAGCAGATCGGACACCTTCGAGCAGTACTTC.

V gene TRBV14 combines with J gene TRBJ2-7, with a weak D call TRBD2 (6 bases). The V and J ends lost 1 base and 4 bases respectively, with 11 bases between them. The V gene's germline CDR1 is SGHDN and CDR2 FVKESK. The CDR3 loop spans 14 amino acids. The DNA of the CDR3 is TGTGCCAGCAGCCAAGCCCCCGGGACTTACGAGCAGTACTTC. It translates to CASSQAPGTYEQYF. The full variable domain, its missing parts supplied by reference TRBV14 and TRBJ2-7, is EAGVTQFPSHSVIEKGQTVTLRCDPISGHDNLYWYRRVMGKEIKFLLHFVKESKQDESGMPNNRFLAERTGGTYSTLKVQPAELEDSGVYFCASSQAPGTYEQYFGPGTRLTVT.

The J gene is TRBJ1-3, the V gene TRBV7-2; 7 bases are a match to TRBD1. This CDR3 has 13 amino acids. Germline values: CDR1 SGHTA, CDR2 FQGNSA. V was clipped by 3 bases and J by 6 bases; unmatched bases: 2. This CDR3 reads CASSFDRVNTIYF. CDR3 DNA: TGTGCCAGCAGCTTTGACAGGGTAAACACCATATATTTT.

The rearrangement uses TRBV21-1 and TRBJ1-6; no check of the table's D call, TRBD1, against the DNA was made. TRBV21-1 is a documented pseudogene. The CDR3 loop spans 16 amino acids. The CDR3 loop is CASSKVGQTYNSPLHF. The CDR3 DNA reads TGTGCCAGCAGCAAAGTTGGGCAGACCTATAATTCACCCCTCCACTTT.

The CDR3 loop is CASSKEQGTGNTIYF. The CDR3 nucleotides are TGTGCCAGCAGTAAGGAACAGGGGACCGGAAACACCATATATTTT. This rearrangement joins TRBV28 to TRBJ1-3; 7 bases map to TRBD1. Per the germline V gene, CDR1 is MDHEN and CDR2 is SYDVKM. V was pared by 5 bases and J by 4 bases, with 8 bases of the junction left unmatched. The CDR3 length is 15 residues.

The gene calls are TRBV7-9 and TRBJ1-1; D gene unclear. With 1 base removed from V and 0 bases from J, the gap between germline ends came to 6 bases. The CDR3 runs to 14 residues. Germline V gene lookup returns CDR1 SEHNR and CDR2 FQNEAQ (reference sequence). The CDR3 nucleotides read TGTGCCAGCAGCTTAGAATCAGTGAACACTGAAGCTTTCTTT. Amino acid sequence: CASSLESVNTEAFF.

The genes are TRBV9 and TRBJ2-3; 7 bases are a match to TRBD2. Trimming removed 3 bases from V and 0 bases from J; junction bases left unmatched: 7. The CDR3 loop spans 16 amino acids. Germline V gene lookup returns CDR1 SGDLS and CDR2 YYNGEE. The CDR3 loop reads CASSGGGGGSTDTQYF. The CDR3 DNA sequence: TGTGCCAGCAGCGGAGGAGGCGGGGGTAGCACAGATACGCAGTATTTT.

CDR3 sequence (DNA): TGTGCCAGCAGTACAGCGGGGACGGGAGAGACCCAGTACTTC. It encodes CASSTAGTGETQYF. This sequence joins TRBV6-2 or TRBV6-3 and TRBJ2-5; 7 nucleotides match TRBD2. The V and J ends lost 5 bases and 4 bases, in that order; junction bases with no gene match: 7. Germline CDR1 and CDR2: MNHEY and SVGEGT. The CDR3 is made up of 14 amino acids.

To note about this clone: The junction shows a germline mismatch at one end, possibly a read error. This chain uses TRBV7-2 with TRBJ2-1; D possibly corresponds to TRBD2 (7 bases). The germline V gene has CDR1 SGHTA and CDR2 FQGNSA. The CDR3 covers 15 residues. The CDR3 region has the DNA TGTGCCAGCACCTTAAGGGGGGGGGATTCAATTGAGCAGTTCTTC. Its protein is CASTLRGGDSIEQFF.

V gene TRBV11-2 combines with J gene TRBJ2-1, with D maybe TRBD2 (6 bases). The ends were cut back, 3 bases at V and 9 bases at J, with 9 bases in the middle. Germline loops: CDR1 SGHAT, CDR2 FQNNGV. The CDR3 runs to 12 residues. The CDR3, as DNA: TGTGCCAGCAGCTTGGAGGGATCTGAGCAGTTCTTC. Amino acids: CASSLEGSEQFF. Drawing the rest from reference TRBV11-2 and TRBJ2-1, the complete variable domain is EAGVAQSPRYKIIEKRQSVAFWCNPISGHATLYWYQQILGQGPKLLIQFQNNGVVDDSQLPKDRFSAERLKGVDSTLKIQPAKLEDSAVYLCASSLEGSEQFFGPGTRLTVL.

The rearrangement links TRBV3-1 (or the pseudogene TRBV3-2) to TRBJ1-1; 9 bases match TRBD1. CDR1 and CDR2 from the germline V gene are LGHDT and YNNKEL (reference sequence). J was trimmed by 1 base and V by 1 base; bases with no gene match: 7. This CDR3 region has 17 residues. CDR3 DNA sequence: TGTGCCAGCAGCCAAGTCCCGGGACAGGGAACGAACACTGAAGCTTTCTTT. Amino acids: CASSQVPGQGTNTEAFF.

The sample holds a few counts of this clone. The CDR3 bases are TGCGCCAGCAGCTCGGACAGGGTGAACACTGAAGCTTTCTTT. It translates to CASSSDRVNTEAFF. The chain links TRBV5-1 to TRBJ1-1; 8 nucleotides line up with TRBD1. Germline trimming cut 3 bases from V and 0 bases from J; bases unmatched to any gene: 1. Germline V CDR1 and CDR2: SGHRS, YFSETQ. This CDR3 spans 14 amino acids. Supplemented by reference TRBV5-1 and TRBJ1-1, the full variable domain reads KAGVTQTPRYLIKTRGQQVTLSCSPISGHRSVSWYQQTPGQGLQFLFEYFSETQRNKGNFPGRFSGRQFSNSRSEMNVSTLELGDSALYLCASSSDRVNTEAFFGQGTRLTVV.

V and J are TRBV9 and TRBJ1-2; D perhaps matches TRBD1 (5 bases). The CDR3 consists of 15 residues. The germline V gene encodes CDR1 SGDLS and CDR2 YYNGEE. Trimming took 0 bases from V and 4 from J, leaving 13 bases between them. The CDR3 region is CASSVEPAGSYGYTF. Written as DNA, the CDR3 is TGTGCCAGCAGCGTAGAGCCAGCAGGGTCCTATGGCTACACCTTC.

The chain carries TRBV19 and TRBJ2-3, with 9 bases lining up with TRBD2. CDR1 is LNHDA, CDR2 SQIVND, per germline (reference sequence). V dropped 6 bases and J dropped 0; count of bases not matched to a gene: 4. CDR3 length equals 15 residues. CDR3 DNA sequence: TGTGCCAGTAGGGAGCGGGGGGCTAGCACAGATACGCAGTATTTT. Its protein is CASRERGASTDTQYF. The variable domain in full, completed from reference TRBV19 and TRBJ2-3, reads DGGITQSPKYLFRKEGQNVTLSCEQNLNHDAMYWYRQDPGQGLRLIYYSQIVNDFQKGDIAEGYSVSREKKESFPLTVTSAQKNPTAFYLCASRERGASTDTQYFGPGTRLTVL.

The V and J genes are TRBV7-2 and TRBJ1-2, with D possibly TRBD1 on 6 matching bases. Germline V gene sequence: CDR1 SGHTA, CDR2 FQGNSA. There are 14 residues in the CDR3. Trimming shortened V by 5 bases and J by 8 bases, and 18 bases separated the two germline ends. The CDR3 DNA is TGTGCCAGCAGCCCTTTGATGGGGGGGGCAGGCTACACCTTC. Translated: CASSPLMGGAGYTF. Drawing the rest from reference TRBV7-2 and TRBJ1-2, the complete variable domain is GAGVSQSPSNKVTEKGKDVELRCDPISGHTALYWYRQSLGQGLEFLIYFQGNSAPDKSGLPSDRFSAERTGGSVSTLTIQRTQQEDSAVYLCASSPLMGGAGYTFGSGTRLTVV.

V gene TRBV11-2 combines with J gene TRBJ1-4, with D uncertain. V was clipped by 0 bases and J by 2 bases, with 10 bases between them. Germline V lookup: CDR1 SGHAT, CDR2 FQNNGV. CDR3 length: 16 residues. In DNA, the CDR3 is TGTGCCAGCAGCTTAGATAGAATCGGGACTAATGAAAAACTGTTTTTT. It is translated as CASSLDRIGTNEKLFF. Combining the CDR3 with reference TRBV11-2 and TRBJ1-4 gives the whole variable domain EAGVAQSPRYKIIEKRQSVAFWCNPISGHATLYWYQQILGQGPKLLIQFQNNGVVDDSQLPKDRFSAERLKGVDSTLKIQPAKLEDSAVYLCASSLDRIGTNEKLFFGSGTQLSVL.

The rearrangement links TRBV7-2 to TRBJ2-5; D uncertain. Trimming left V 5 bases short and J 5 bases short, with 12 bases between. This CDR3 is built from 13 residues. Germline loops: CDR1 SGHTA, CDR2 FQGNSA. CDR3 DNA: TGTGCCAGCAGCGCCTCTTTCGGGGAGACCCAGTACTTC. Its translation is CASSASFGETQYF.

The gene calls are TRBV6-5 and TRBJ2-3; the match to TRBD2 covers 7 bases. Germline CDR1 and CDR2: MNHEY and SVGAGI. CDR3 length equals 15 residues. The V gene end was trimmed by 6 bases and the J gene end by 0 bases; junction bases not matched to a gene: 6. The CDR3 sequence is CASRSSGGSTDTQYF. The CDR3 nucleotides are TGTGCCAGCAGATCCTCGGGGGGAAGCACAGATACGCAGTATTTT.

This clone occurred a few times. The CDR3 is CASSPRGGENEKLFF. The CDR3 region has the DNA TGCGCCAGCAGCCCTAGAGGAGGGGAGAATGAAAAACTGTTTTTT. This chain uses TRBV4-1 with TRBJ1-4; a weak D match, TRBD1 (5 bases). Germline V gene sequence: CDR1 MGHRA, CDR2 YSYEKL. V was trimmed by 4 bases and J by 5 bases, leaving 14 bases between them. This CDR3 comprises 15 residues.

This clone came up a few times. The chain has TRBV6-1 and TRBJ1-5, with 9 bases matching TRBD1. The V and J ends lost 2 bases and 7 bases, in that order; junction bases with no gene match: 6. This CDR3 has 15 residues. Germline V gene sequence: CDR1 MNHNS, CDR2 SASEGT. DNA for the CDR3: TGTGCCAGCAGTGAAAACAGGGGGCAGGGGCAGCCCCAGCATTTT. It codes for CASSENRGQGQPQHF.

The V call is TRBV29-1, the J call TRBJ2-7; D is uncertain. The germline V and J ends were trimmed by 6 bases and 2 bases, with 11 bases remaining between them. CDR1 is SQVTM and CDR2 is ANQGSEA in the germline V gene. The CDR3 length is 12 residues. The CDR3 sequence is CSVVTLAYEQYF. For the CDR3, the DNA is TGCAGCGTCGTGACATTAGCCTACGAGCAGTACTTC.

The chain carries TRBV24-1 and TRBJ1-5; TRBD1 matches at 7 bases. The germline V gene has CDR1 KGHDR and CDR2 SFDVKD. The V and J ends lost 4 bases and 3 bases, in that order; junction bases with no gene match: 29. The CDR3 consists of 23 residues. CDR3 protein: CATSDNIGRGTVDFSGDNQPQHF. For the CDR3, the DNA is TGTGCCACCAGTGACAATATAGGGAGAGGGACAGTCGATTTTAGTGGGGACAATCAGCCCCAGCATTTT.